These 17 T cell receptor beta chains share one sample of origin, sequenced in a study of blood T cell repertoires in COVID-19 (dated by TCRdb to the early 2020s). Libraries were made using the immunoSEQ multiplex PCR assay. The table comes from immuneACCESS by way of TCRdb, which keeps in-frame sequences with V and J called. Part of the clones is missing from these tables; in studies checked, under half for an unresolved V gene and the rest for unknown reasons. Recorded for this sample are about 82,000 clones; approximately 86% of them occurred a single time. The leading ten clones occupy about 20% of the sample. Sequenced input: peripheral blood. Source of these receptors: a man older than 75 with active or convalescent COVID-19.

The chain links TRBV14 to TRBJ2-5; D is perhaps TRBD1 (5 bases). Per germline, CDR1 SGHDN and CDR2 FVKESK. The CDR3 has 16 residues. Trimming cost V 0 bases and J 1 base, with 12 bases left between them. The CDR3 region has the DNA TGTGCCAGCAGCCAAGATATGTCAGGGTTCCAAGAGACCCAGTACTTC. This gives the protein CASSQDMSGFQETQYF.

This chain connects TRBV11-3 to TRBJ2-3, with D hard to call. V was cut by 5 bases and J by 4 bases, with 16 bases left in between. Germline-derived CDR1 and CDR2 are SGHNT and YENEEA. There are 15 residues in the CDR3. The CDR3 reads CASSPHPKSADTQYF. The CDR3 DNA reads TGTGCCAGCAGCCCCCACCCGAAATCGGCAGATACGCAGTATTTT.

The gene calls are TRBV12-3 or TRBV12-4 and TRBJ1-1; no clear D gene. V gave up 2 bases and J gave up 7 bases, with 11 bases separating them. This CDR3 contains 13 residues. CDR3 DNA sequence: TGTGCCAGCAGTTTACGACATGAGAATGAAGCTTTCTTT. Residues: CASSLRHENEAFF.

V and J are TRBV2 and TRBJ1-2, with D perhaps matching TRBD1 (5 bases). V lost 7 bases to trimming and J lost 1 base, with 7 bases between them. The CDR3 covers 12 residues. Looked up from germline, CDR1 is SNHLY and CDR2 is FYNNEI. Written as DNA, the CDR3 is TGTGCCAGCAACAGGTTTAACTATGGCTACACCTTC. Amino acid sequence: CASNRFNYGYTF.

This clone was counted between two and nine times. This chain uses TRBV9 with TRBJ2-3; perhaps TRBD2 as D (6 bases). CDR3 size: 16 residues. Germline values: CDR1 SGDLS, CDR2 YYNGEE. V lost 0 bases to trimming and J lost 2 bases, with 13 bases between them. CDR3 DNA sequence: TGTGCCAGCAGCGTAGGTAGCGGACACGACACAGATACGCAGTATTTT. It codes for CASSVGSGHDTDTQYF.

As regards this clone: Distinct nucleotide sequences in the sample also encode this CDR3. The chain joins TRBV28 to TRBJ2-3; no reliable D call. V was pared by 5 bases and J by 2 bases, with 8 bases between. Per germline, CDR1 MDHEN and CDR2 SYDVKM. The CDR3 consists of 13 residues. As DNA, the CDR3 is TGTGCCAGCAGTCCCCCAGTCACAGATACGCAGTATTTT. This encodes CASSPPVTDTQYF.

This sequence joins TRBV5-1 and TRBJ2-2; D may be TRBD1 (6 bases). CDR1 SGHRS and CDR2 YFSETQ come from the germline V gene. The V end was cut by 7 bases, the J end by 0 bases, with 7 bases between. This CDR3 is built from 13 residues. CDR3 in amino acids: CASGTPNTGELFF. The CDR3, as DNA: TGCGCCAGCGGGACACCGAACACCGGGGAGCTGTTTTTT.

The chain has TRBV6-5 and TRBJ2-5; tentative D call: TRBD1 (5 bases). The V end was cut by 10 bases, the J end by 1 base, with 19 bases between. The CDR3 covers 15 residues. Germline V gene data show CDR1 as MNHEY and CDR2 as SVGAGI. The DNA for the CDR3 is TGTGCCATCGACAGAGAACCGTCCATCCAAGAGACCCAGTACTTC. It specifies CAIDREPSIQETQYF.

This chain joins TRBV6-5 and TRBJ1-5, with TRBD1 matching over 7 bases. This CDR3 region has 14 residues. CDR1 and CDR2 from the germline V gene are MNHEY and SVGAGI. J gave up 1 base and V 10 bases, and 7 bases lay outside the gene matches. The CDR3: CATGDRASNQPQHF. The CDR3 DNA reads TGTGCCACCGGCGACAGGGCGAGCAATCAGCCCCAGCATTTT.

CDR3 sequence: CASSPLIDRGVTEAFF. CDR3 nucleotide sequence: TGTGCCAGCAGCCCCCTAATAGACAGGGGTGTTACTGAAGCTTTCTTT. V usage is TRBV21-1 and J usage is TRBJ1-1; TRBD1 reflects the table's D call only, with no check against the DNA. TRBV21-1 is a pseudogene locus. The CDR3 loop spans 16 amino acids.

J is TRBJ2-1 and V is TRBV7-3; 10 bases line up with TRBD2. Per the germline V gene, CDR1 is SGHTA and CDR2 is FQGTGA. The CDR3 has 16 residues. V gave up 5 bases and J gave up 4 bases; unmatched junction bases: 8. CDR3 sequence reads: CASSPVVSGRYNEQFF. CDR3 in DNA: TGTGCCAGCAGCCCCGTGGTTAGCGGGAGGTACAATGAGCAGTTCTTC.

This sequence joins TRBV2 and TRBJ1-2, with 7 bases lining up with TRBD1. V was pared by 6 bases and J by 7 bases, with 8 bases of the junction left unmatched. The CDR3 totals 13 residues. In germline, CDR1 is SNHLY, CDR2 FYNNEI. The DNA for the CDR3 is TGTGCCAGCAGATTACAGGGGATGGGTGGCTACACCTTC. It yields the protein CASRLQGMGGYTF.

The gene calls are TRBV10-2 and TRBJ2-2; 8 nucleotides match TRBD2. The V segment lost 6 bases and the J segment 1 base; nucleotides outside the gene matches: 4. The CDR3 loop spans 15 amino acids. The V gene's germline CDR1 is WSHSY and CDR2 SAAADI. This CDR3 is CASRTSGGNTGELFF. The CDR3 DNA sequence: TGCGCCAGCAGAACTAGCGGAGGGAACACCGGGGAGCTGTTTTTT.

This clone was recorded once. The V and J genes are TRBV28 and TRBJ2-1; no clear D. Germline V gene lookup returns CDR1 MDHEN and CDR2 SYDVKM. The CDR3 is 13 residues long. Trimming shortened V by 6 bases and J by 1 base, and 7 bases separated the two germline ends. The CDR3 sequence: CASSPSSYNEQFF. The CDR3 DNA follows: TGTGCCAGCAGCCCCTCGTCCTACAATGAGCAGTTCTTC.

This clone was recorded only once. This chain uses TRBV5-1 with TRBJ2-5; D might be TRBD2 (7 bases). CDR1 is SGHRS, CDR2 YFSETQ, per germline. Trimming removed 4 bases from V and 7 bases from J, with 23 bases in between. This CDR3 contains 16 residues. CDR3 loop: CASSPGGGGLGRTQYF. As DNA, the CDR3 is TGCGCCAGCAGCCCCGGAGGGGGGGGCCTCGGCCGGACCCAGTACTTC.

Here the CDR3 reads CASSLAITGSNNEQFF. In DNA form, the CDR3 reads TGTGCCAGCAGCTTAGCTATCACAGGGTCCAACAATGAGCAGTTCTTC. The chain uses TRBV7-2 and TRBJ2-1, with D tentatively TRBD1 (6 bases). Per the germline V gene, CDR1 is SGHTA and CDR2 is FQGNSA. Trimming took off 0 bases at V and 5 bases at J, with 14 bases between the two ends. The CDR3 consists of 16 residues. The entire variable domain, with the rest obtained from reference TRBV7-2 and TRBJ2-1, is as follows: GAGVSQSPSNKVTEKGKDVELRCDPISGHTALYWYRQSLGQGLEFLIYFQGNSAPDKSGLPSDRFSAERTGGSVSTLTIQRTQQEDSAVYLCASSLAITGSNNEQFFGPGTRLTVL.

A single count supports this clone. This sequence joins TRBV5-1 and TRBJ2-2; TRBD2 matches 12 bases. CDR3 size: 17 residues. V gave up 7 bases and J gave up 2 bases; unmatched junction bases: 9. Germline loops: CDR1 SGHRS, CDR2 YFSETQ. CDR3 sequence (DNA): TGCGCCAGCTCAAGGCTAGCGGGAGGGAGTAACACCGGGGAGCTGTTTTTT. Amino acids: CASSRLAGGSNTGELFF.